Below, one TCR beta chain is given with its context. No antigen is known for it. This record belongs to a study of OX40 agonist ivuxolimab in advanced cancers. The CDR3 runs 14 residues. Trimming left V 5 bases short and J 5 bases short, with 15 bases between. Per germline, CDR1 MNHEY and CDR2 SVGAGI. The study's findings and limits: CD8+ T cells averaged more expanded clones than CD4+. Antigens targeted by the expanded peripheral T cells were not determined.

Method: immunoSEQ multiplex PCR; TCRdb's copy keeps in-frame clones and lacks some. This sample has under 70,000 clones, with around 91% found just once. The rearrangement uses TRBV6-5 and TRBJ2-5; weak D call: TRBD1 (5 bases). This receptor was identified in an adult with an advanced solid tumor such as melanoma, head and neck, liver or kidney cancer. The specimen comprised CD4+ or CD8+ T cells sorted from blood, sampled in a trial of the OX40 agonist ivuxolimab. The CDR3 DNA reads TGTGCCAGCAGTACCGCAGGGTTCGGGGAGACCCAGTACTTC. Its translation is CASSTAGFGETQYF.